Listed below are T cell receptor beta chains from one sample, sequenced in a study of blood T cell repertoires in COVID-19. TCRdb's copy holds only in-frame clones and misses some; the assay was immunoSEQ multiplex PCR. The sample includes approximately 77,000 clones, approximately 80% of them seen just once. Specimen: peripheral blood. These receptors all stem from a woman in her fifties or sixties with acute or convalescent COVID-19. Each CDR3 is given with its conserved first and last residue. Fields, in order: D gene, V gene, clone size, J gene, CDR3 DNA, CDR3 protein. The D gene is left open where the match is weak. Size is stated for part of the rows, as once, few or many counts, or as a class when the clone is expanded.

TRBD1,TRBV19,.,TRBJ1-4,TGTGCTGCCCGGCGGGACGACAGGGGAACTAATGAAAAACTGTTTTTT,CAARRDDRGTNEKLFF
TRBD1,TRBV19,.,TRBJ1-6,TGTGCCAGTAGGATCTCGGGACAGAGCTCCTATAATTCACCCCTCCACTTT,CASRISGQSSYNSPLHF
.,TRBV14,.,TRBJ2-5,TGTGCCAGCAGCCAAGTGGGGCAGACCCAGTACTTC,CASSQVGQTQYF
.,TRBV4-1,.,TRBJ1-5,TGCGCCAGCAGCCAAGATGGAATCAGGGGTCAGCCCCAGCATTTT,CASSQDGIRGQPQHF
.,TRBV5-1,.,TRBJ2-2,TGCGCCAGCAGCCTGGGACAATCGAACACCGGGGAGCTGTTTTTT,CASSLGQSNTGELFF
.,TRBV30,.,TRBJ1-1,TGTGCCTGGAGTGTACGGGGGACTGAAGCTTTCTTT,CAWSVRGTEAFF
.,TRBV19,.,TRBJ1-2,TGTGCCAGTAGATCGGACAGAACTAACTATGGCTACACCTTC,CASRSDRTNYGYTF
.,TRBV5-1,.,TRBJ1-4,TGCGCCAGCAGCCCCCAGGGTGATGAAAAACTGTTTTTT,CASSPQGDEKLFF
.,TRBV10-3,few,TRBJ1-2,TGTGCCATCAGTGCCGTGACCGGGGGCTACACCTTC,CAISAVTGGYTF
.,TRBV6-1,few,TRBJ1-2,TGTGCCAGCAGTGAGGGGTCACAGGCCATCTATGGCTACACCTTC,CASSEGSQAIYGYTF
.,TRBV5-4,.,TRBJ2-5,TGTGCCAGCAGCGACGAGAGGAGGACAGAGACCCAGTACTTC,CASSDERRTETQYF
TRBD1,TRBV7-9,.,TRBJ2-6,TGTGCCAGCAGCCATCCGGGACAGAGCTCTGGGGCCAACGTCCTGACTTTC,CASSHPGQSSGANVLTF
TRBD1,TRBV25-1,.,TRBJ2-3,TGTGCCAGCGCCGCCCGCAGGGACAGTTGGGCAGATACGCAGTATTTT,CASAARRDSWADTQYF
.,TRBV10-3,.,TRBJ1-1,TGTGCCATCAGCAGTTTGGGAGCGAACACTGAAGCTTTCTTT,CAISSLGANTEAFF
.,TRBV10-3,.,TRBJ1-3,TGTGCCATCAGTGACGGGACACGTCTATCTGGAAACACCATATATTTT,CAISDGTRLSGNTIYF
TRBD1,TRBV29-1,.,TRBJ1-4,TGCAGCGTCCGACAGGGTACAACTAATGAAAAACTGTTTTTT,CSVRQGTTNEKLFF
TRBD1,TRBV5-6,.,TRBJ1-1,TGTGCCAGCAGCGCCACCGGGACAGGGGGCCCTGAAGCTTTCTTT,CASSATGTGGPEAFF
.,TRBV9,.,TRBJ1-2,TGTGCCAGCAGCCTTCAGGCGCCTTATGGCTACACCTTC,CASSLQAPYGYTF
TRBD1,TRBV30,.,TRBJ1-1,TGTGCCTGGAGTGTAATTGGTTCTTGGACAGGGGGCAACGGGACTGAAGCTTTCTTT,CAWSVIGSWTGGNGTEAFF
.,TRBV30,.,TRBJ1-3,TGTGCCTGGCTCTCTGGAAACACCATATATTTT,CAWLSGNTIYF
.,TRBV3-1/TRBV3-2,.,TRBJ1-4,TGTGCCAGCAGCCAGCGGGGTGTTCGTGAAAAACTGTTTTTT,CASSQRGVREKLFF
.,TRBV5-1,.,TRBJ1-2,TGCGCCAGCAGCTTGTCCCCCGATCCCAGGGAAGGCTACACCTTC,CASSLSPDPREGYTF
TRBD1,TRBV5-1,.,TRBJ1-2,TGCGCCAGCAGCCCAGGGGGCTATGGCTACACCTTC,CASSPGGYGYTF
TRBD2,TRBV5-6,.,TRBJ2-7,TGTGCCAGCAGCTTGGATGCGGGACTAGTTCTCTACGAGCAGTACTTC,CASSLDAGLVLYEQYF
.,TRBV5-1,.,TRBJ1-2,TGCGCCAGCAGCTTCGTCAGGGAGGCTGGCTACACCTTC,CASSFVREAGYTF
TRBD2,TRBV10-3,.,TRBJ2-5,TGTGCCATACATTCCCCGGGACTAAAGGAGACCCAGTACTTC,CAIHSPGLKETQYF
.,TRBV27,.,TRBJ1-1,TGTGCCAGCAGTTCGTACAGGGTACCTGAAGCTTTCTTT,CASSSYRVPEAFF
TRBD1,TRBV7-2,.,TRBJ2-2,TGTGCCAGCAGCGGGCGACAGGGCGGAACCGGGGAGCTGTTTTTT,CASSGRQGGTGELFF
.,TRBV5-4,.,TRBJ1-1,TGTGCCAGCAGCTTCGGGGGTCCCATGAACACTGAAGCTTTCTTT,CASSFGGPMNTEAFF
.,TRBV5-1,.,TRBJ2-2,TGCGCCAGCAGATCCGGACAAATCCCGACCGGGGAGCTGTTTTTT,CASRSGQIPTGELFF